The 32 T cell receptor beta chains given below trace back to one sample, sequenced in a study of blood T cell repertoires in COVID-19. Here immunoSEQ multiplex PCR was the method, and the copy in TCRdb shows in-frame clones only, minus some. The sample lists 180,000 or so clones, approximately 80% seen once, with approximately 10% in the top ten. Sample: peripheral blood. The receptors shown here come from a woman aged 40 to 50 with COVID-19, enrolled during active disease.

The V gene is TRBV6-5, the J gene TRBJ2-5; a possible D gene is TRBD1 (6 bases). The germline CDR1 and CDR2 sequences are MNHEY and SVGAGI. The CDR3 is 14 residues long. Trimming left V 6 bases short and J 5 bases short, with 16 bases between. As DNA, the CDR3 is TGTGCCAGCAGCCATCAGACAGGAAGGGAGACCCAGTACTTC. Residues: CASSHQTGRETQYF.

The V call is TRBV20-1, the J call TRBJ1-1; D not resolved. Germline V gene data show CDR1 as DFQATT and CDR2 as SNEGSKA (reference sequence). The germline V and J ends were trimmed by 3 bases and 1 base, with 6 bases remaining between them. The CDR3 runs to 12 residues. The CDR3, as DNA: TGCAGTGCTAGTGGAGGGAACACTGAAGCTTTCTTT. Protein product: CSASGGNTEAFF.

V gene TRBV3-1 (or the pseudogene TRBV3-2) combines with J gene TRBJ1-4, with D perhaps matching TRBD1 (5 bases). The CDR3 totals 15 residues. V was shortened by 0 bases and J by 10 bases, with 15 bases between the two germline ends. The germline gives CDR1 LGHDT, CDR2 YNNKEL (reference sequence). CDR3 nucleotides: TGTGCCAGCAGCCAAGATCGACGGGGACTCGGAAAACTGTTTTTT. Translating it yields CASSQDRRGLGKLFF.

The CDR3 sequence: CASRSGTSGYTSTDTQYF. The CDR3 region has the DNA TGTGCCAGCAGGTCCGGGACTAGCGGGTACACTAGCACAGATACGCAGTATTTT. This rearrangement joins TRBV3-1 (or the pseudogene TRBV3-2) to TRBJ2-3; 12 bases agree with TRBD2. The CDR3 totals 18 residues. After removal of 6 bases from V and 0 bases from J, the junction contained 10 bases not matched to a gene. The V gene's germline CDR1 is LGHDT and CDR2 YNNKEL (reference sequence).

J is TRBJ2-7 and V is TRBV2; the match to TRBD1 covers 8 bases. Germline CDR1 is SNHLY and CDR2 is FYNNEI. There are 10 residues in the CDR3. J lost 6 bases, V lost 11 bases, and 3 bases had no gene match. The CDR3: CASTGAEQYF. The DNA for the CDR3 is TGTGCCTCGACAGGGGCCGAGCAGTACTTC. Filled out from reference TRBV2 and TRBJ2-7, the complete variable domain reads EPEVTQTPSHQVTQMGQEVILRCVPISNHLYFYWYRQILGQKVEFLVSFYNNEISEKSEIFDDQFSVERPDGSNFTLKIRSTKLEDSAMYFCASTGAEQYFGPGTRLTVT.

This sequence joins TRBV2 and TRBJ2-7, with no clear D. The V gene's germline CDR1 is SNHLY and CDR2 FYNNEI. V was trimmed by 3 bases and J by 0 bases, leaving 9 bases between them. The CDR3 runs to 14 residues. CDR3 residues: CASSDQTYSYEQYF. CDR3 in DNA: TGTGCCAGCAGTGACCAGACTTACTCCTACGAGCAGTACTTC.

The chain couples TRBV4-1 to TRBJ2-1; possible D gene TRBD2, 5 bases. The CDR3 consists of 11 residues. Germline V gene lookup returns CDR1 MGHRA and CDR2 YSYEKL. V dropped 6 bases and J dropped 10 bases, with 10 bases sitting between them. The CDR3 DNA reads TGCGCCAGCAGTGAGGGTGCGGAGCAGTTCTTC. This gives the protein CASSEGAEQFF.

The CDR3 region is CASIKNTEAFF. CDR3 DNA: TGTGCCAGCATCAAGAACACTGAAGCTTTCTTT. The rearrangement joins TRBV12-3 or TRBV12-4 to TRBJ1-1; D gene ambiguous. This CDR3 has 11 residues. Trimming removed 7 bases at V and 1 base at J, with 4 bases between.

The V gene is TRBV30, the J gene TRBJ1-5; the D gene is possibly TRBD1 (5 bases). This CDR3 comprises 12 residues. CDR1 GTSNPN and CDR2 SVGIG come from the germline V gene (reference sequence). In nucleotides, the CDR3 is TGTAACCCAGGGCCCAGCAATCAGCCCCAGCATTTT. Amino acids: CNPGPSNQPQHF.

The V gene is TRBV10-1, the J gene TRBJ2-2; 12 nucleotides agree with TRBD2. V trimming: 4 bases; J trimming: 1 base; junction bases outside the gene matches: 10. Germline CDR1 WNHNN, CDR2 SYGVQD (reference sequence). CDR3 length equals 19 residues. Here the CDR3 reads CASSGTSGDPVRNTGELFF. CDR3 coding DNA: TGCGCCAGCAGTGGGACTAGCGGGGACCCGGTGCGGAACACCGGGGAGCTGTTTTTT.

The V and J genes are TRBV4-1 and TRBJ2-1; D not resolved. The CDR3 consists of 17 residues. The V end was cut by 4 bases, the J end by 0 bases, with 16 bases between. Germline CDR1 MGHRA, CDR2 YSYEKL. The CDR3 nucleotides read TGCGCCAGCAGCCGACTTATATCCGGTGACTCCTACAATGAGCAGTTCTTC. Amino acid sequence: CASSRLISGDSYNEQFF.

This clone was seen only once. The chain recombines TRBV5-6 with TRBJ1-6; D unresolved. This CDR3 has 17 amino acids. Trimming took off 0 bases at V and 0 bases at J, with 10 bases between the two ends. Germline loops: CDR1 SGHDT, CDR2 YYEEEE. This chain's CDR3 is CASSLARGSSYNSPLHF. The CDR3, as DNA: TGTGCCAGCAGCTTGGCCCGGGGAAGCTCCTATAATTCACCCCTCCACTTT.

V gene TRBV7-2 combines with J gene TRBJ2-6, with TRBD2 identical over 7 bases. Germline assignment: CDR1 SGHTA and CDR2 FQGNSA. This CDR3 has 18 residues. The V gene end was trimmed by 1 base and the J gene end by 0 bases; junction bases not matched to a gene: 6. The CDR3 DNA reads as TGTGCCAGCAGCTTAGAGCCCAGGACTAGCTCTGGGGCCAACGTCCTGACTTTC. This encodes CASSLEPRTSSGANVLTF.

This clone was detected only a few times. The CDR3 is CASRPGQVQQPQHF. For the CDR3, the DNA is TGTGCCAGCAGACCGGGACAGGTCCAACAGCCCCAGCATTTT. The chain has TRBV6-5 and TRBJ1-5; 8 bases fit TRBD1. V was pared by 6 bases and J by 7 bases, with 8 bases of the junction left unmatched. The CDR3 contains 14 residues. CDR1 MNHEY and CDR2 SVGAGI come from the germline V gene.

V usage is TRBV19 and J usage is TRBJ2-7; 7 positions agree with TRBD1. The V segment lost 5 bases and the J segment 7 bases; nucleotides outside the gene matches: 5. Germline values: CDR1 LNHDA, CDR2 SQIVND (reference sequence). The CDR3 runs to 12 residues. CDR3 coding DNA: TGTGCCAGTAGTTCGGGCAGGGGGGAGCAGTACTTC. Its protein product is CASSSGRGEQYF. The complete variable domain, with remaining parts taken from reference TRBV19 and TRBJ2-7, reads DGGITQSPKYLFRKEGQNVTLSCEQNLNHDAMYWYRQDPGQGLRLIYYSQIVNDFQKGDIAEGYSVSREKKESFPLTVTSAQKNPTAFYLCASSSGRGEQYFGPGTRLTVT.

The chain's CDR3 is CASSEGSNQPQHF. DNA of the CDR3: TGCGCCAGCAGTGAGGGTAGTAATCAGCCCCAGCATTTT. The chain is built from TRBV10-2 and TRBJ1-5; D remains unclear. The CDR3 has 13 residues. In germline, CDR1 is WSHSY, CDR2 SAAADI. Deletions cut 2 bases from V and 4 bases from J, with 6 bases between.

CDR3 nucleotide sequence: TGTGCCAGCAGTTTCTACGAGGAGGTTGGGGACACTGAAGCTTTCTTT. Its protein product is CASSFYEEVGDTEAFF. This chain connects TRBV11-3 to TRBJ1-1; D remains ambiguous. The CDR3 is made up of 16 amino acids. Germline CDR1 is SGHNT and CDR2 is YENEEA. V gave up 6 bases and J gave up 3 bases, with 20 bases separating them.

The chain recombines TRBV6-1 with TRBJ2-1; D gene unclear. Germline V gene sequence: CDR1 MNHNS, CDR2 SASEGT. V lost 1 base, J lost 4 bases, and 11 bases lay in between. This CDR3 has 15 amino acids. CDR3 DNA: TGTGCCAGCAGTGAAGGTGTGGGCTTTTACAATGAGCAGTTCTTC. Translation: CASSEGVGFYNEQFF.

The rearrangement joins TRBV2 to TRBJ2-6; 8 nucleotides align to TRBD1. Trimming at V came to 6 bases and at J to 3 bases, leaving 1 base not matched to a gene. The germline gives CDR1 SNHLY, CDR2 FYNNEI. The length of the CDR3 is 14 residues. CDR3 region: CASSDRGGANVLTF. As DNA, the CDR3 is TGTGCCAGCAGCGACAGGGGTGGGGCCAACGTCCTGACTTTC.

This clone was detected once. J is TRBJ2-1 and V is TRBV6-4; TRBD2 might be the D (5 bases). The V end was cut by 2 bases, the J end by 6 bases, with 11 bases between. The CDR3 has 14 amino acids. Looked up from germline, CDR1 is MRHNA and CDR2 is SNTAGT. In DNA form, the CDR3 reads TGTGCCAGCAGTGACGGGCAAGGAGGCAATGAGCAGTTCTTC. The encoded protein is CASSDGQGGNEQFF.

The rearrangement joins TRBV1 to TRBJ2-7; the DNA was not used to check the table's D call, TRBD2. TRBV1 is an annotated pseudogene. The CDR3 totals 15 residues. This CDR3 reads CTSSQVWGGHYEQYV. The CDR3 nucleotides are TGCACCAGCAGCCAAGTCTGGGGGGGGCACTACGAGCAGTACGTC.

The gene calls are TRBV2 and TRBJ2-7, with 10 bases that match TRBD2. J was trimmed by 6 bases and V by 7 bases; bases with no gene match: 9. CDR3 length: 14 residues. CDR1 SNHLY and CDR2 FYNNEI come from the germline V gene. CDR3 DNA sequence: TGTGCCAGCAAAGGCCCTGGGACTAGCGCCGAGCAGTACGTC. Amino acid sequence: CASKGPGTSAEQYV.

The table lists this clone with a few counts. This chain connects TRBV7-8 to TRBJ2-7; TRBD2 is a possible D gene (6 bases). The CDR3 is made up of 15 amino acids. Germline V gene sequence: CDR1 SGHVS, CDR2 FQNEAQ. The V end lost 5 bases, the J end lost 5 bases, and 19 bases lay between the germline ends. The CDR3 is CASSLRRWEDHEQYF. The CDR3 DNA is TGTGCCAGCAGCCTACGGCGGTGGGAGGACCACGAGCAGTACTTC.

This chain uses TRBV14 with TRBJ1-2; the D is unclear. The CDR3 length is 13 residues. CDR1 is SGHDN and CDR2 is FVKESK in the germline V gene. Trimming stripped 0 bases from V and 5 bases from J, with 7 bases between. The CDR3 DNA reads as TGTGCCAGCAGCCAAGATAGCCAGTATGGCTACACCTTC. Protein sequence: CASSQDSQYGYTF. Full variable domain (outside the CDR3, taken from reference TRBV14 and TRBJ1-2): EAGVTQFPSHSVIEKGQTVTLRCDPISGHDNLYWYRRVMGKEIKFLLHFVKESKQDESGMPNNRFLAERTGGTYSTLKVQPAELEDSGVYFCASSQDSQYGYTFGSGTRLTVV.

CDR3 loop: CSASEDTNTEAFF. The CDR3 bases are TGCAGTGCTAGTGAGGACACGAACACTGAAGCTTTCTTT. This chain links TRBV20-1 with TRBJ1-1, with a possible D match to TRBD1 (5 bases). The CDR3 is made up of 13 amino acids. The V end was cut by 3 bases, the J end by 1 base, with 9 bases between. Germline V gene data show CDR1 as DFQATT and CDR2 as SNEGSKA (reference sequence).

The table lists this clone with many counts. The chain recombines TRBV7-8 with TRBJ1-1; 7 bases agree with TRBD1. CDR1 and CDR2 (germline): SGHVS, FQNEAQ. This CDR3 is built from 16 residues. The trim removed 5 bases at V and 5 bases at J, leaving 14 bases unmatched. The CDR3 bases are TGTGCCAGCAGCAAGGACAGGCGGGTATTTTGGACTGAAGCTTTCTTT. It specifies CASSKDRRVFWTEAFF.

The V call is TRBV4-2, the J call TRBJ2-7; tentative D call: TRBD1 (5 bases). Germline V CDR1 and CDR2: LGHNA, YNFKEQ. With 1 base removed from V and 5 bases from J, the gap between germline ends came to 12 bases. The CDR3 has 14 residues. The CDR3 spells CASSQVDQGHEQYF. The CDR3, as DNA: TGTGCCAGCAGCCAAGTGGACCAGGGCCACGAGCAGTACTTC.

The chain uses TRBV19 and TRBJ1-1, with a tentative D call TRBD1 (6 bases). Trimming removed 3 bases at V and 0 bases at J, with 17 bases between. In germline, CDR1 is LNHDA, CDR2 SQIVND (reference sequence). The CDR3 spans 17 residues. CDR3 DNA sequence: TGTGCCAGTAGTATCAGGCCGCCACAGGGAATGAACACTGAAGCTTTCTTT. Translated: CASSIRPPQGMNTEAFF.

V usage is TRBV29-1 and J usage is TRBJ2-1; no definite D call. Trimming cost V 5 bases and J 4 bases, with 3 bases left between them. CDR3 length: 10 amino acids. Per germline, CDR1 SQVTM and CDR2 ANQGSEA. This chain's CDR3 is CSVTYNEQFF. For the CDR3, the DNA is TGCAGCGTTACTTACAATGAGCAGTTCTTC.

The rearrangement links TRBV29-1 to TRBJ1-5, with a possible D match to TRBD1 (5 bases). The CDR3 spans 14 residues. Looked up from germline, CDR1 is SQVTM and CDR2 is ANQGSEA. The V gene lost 4 bases and the J gene lost 2 bases, with 12 bases spanning the gap. CDR3 coding DNA: TGCAGCGTTGGGGGGGGAGAAGGCAATCAGCCCCAGCATTTT. This codes for CSVGGGEGNQPQHF. Supplemented by reference TRBV29-1 and TRBJ1-5, the full variable domain reads SAVISQKPSRDICQRGTSLTIQCQVDSQVTMMFWYRQQPGQSLTLIATANQGSEATYESGFVIDKFPISRPNLTFSTLTVSNMSPEDSSIYLCSVGGGEGNQPQHFGDGTRLSIL.

This clone was recorded a few times. The chain carries TRBV9 and TRBJ2-7; TRBD1 matches at 10 bases. This CDR3 region has 16 residues. V lost 0 bases to trimming and J lost 3 bases; unmatched junction nucleotides: 6. The germline gives CDR1 SGDLS, CDR2 YYNGEE. CDR3 sequence (DNA): TGTGCCAGCAGCGTAGACCTTCGGACAGGGGGCTACGAGCAGTACTTC. Residues: CASSVDLRTGGYEQYF.

This sequence joins TRBV27 and TRBJ2-4; 8 positions agree with TRBD2. V lost 6 bases and J lost 1; bases outside the gene matches: 8. This CDR3 region has 16 residues. CDR1 and CDR2 from the germline V gene are MNHEY and SMNVEV (reference sequence). The CDR3: CASSQTSVRAKNIQYF. As DNA, the CDR3 is TGTGCCAGCAGCCAGACTAGCGTCCGGGCCAAAAACATTCAGTACTTC.